This TCR beta chain was found in a study of blood T cell repertoires in COVID-19. The overall study: Collection of acute and convalescent COVID-19 samples took place in the United States, Italy and Spain. T cells, B-cell-depleted T cells, or PBMCs supplied cDNA or gDNA.

The ends were cut back, 6 bases at V and 7 bases at J, with 12 bases in the middle. CDR3 length: 13 amino acids. The germline V gene has CDR1 WNHNN and CDR2 SYGVQD (reference sequence). Per the original data handling: It was from reference gene primer amplification that nucleated cell counts were estimated. Profiled with immunoSEQ multiplex PCR; TCRdb holds only in-frame clones, not every one. The V and J calls and clone size are taken from that table; D and trimming were inferred from the DNA. The sample lists a few hundred thousand clones, roughly 85% occurring once. The chain joins TRBV10-1 to TRBJ2-2; a weak D match, TRBD2 (5 bases). The origin of this receptor is a man aged 45-60 years with active or convalescent COVID-19. Input material: peripheral blood. This chain's CDR3 is CASRRGYGGELFF. Here the CDR3 DNA reads TGCGCCAGCAGGCGAGGGTACGGCGGGGAGCTGTTTTTT.